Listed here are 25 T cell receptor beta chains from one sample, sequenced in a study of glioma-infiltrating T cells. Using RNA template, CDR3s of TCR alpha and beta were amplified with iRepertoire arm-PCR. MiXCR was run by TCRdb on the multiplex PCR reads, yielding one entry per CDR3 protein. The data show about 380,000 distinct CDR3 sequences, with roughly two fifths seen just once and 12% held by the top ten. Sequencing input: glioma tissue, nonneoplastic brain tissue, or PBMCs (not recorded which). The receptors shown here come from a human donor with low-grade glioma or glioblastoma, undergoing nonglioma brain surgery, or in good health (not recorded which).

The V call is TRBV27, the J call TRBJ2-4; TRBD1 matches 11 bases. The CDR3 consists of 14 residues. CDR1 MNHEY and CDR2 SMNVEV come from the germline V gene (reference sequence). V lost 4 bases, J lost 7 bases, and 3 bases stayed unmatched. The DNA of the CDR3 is TGTGCCAGCAGTTCCGGGACAGGGGGGAACATTCAGTACTTC. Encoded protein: CASSSGTGGNIQYF.

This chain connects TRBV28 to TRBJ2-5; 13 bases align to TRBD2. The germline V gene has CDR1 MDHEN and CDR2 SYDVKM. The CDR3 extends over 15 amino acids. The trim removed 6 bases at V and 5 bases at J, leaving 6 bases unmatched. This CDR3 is CASRQPGLAGETQYF. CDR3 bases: TGTGCCAGCAGACAACCGGGACTAGCGGGGGAGACCCAGTACTTC. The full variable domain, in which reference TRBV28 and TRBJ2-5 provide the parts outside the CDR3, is DVKVTQSSRYLVKRTGEKVFLECVQDMDHENMFWYRQDPGLGLRLIYFSYDVKMKEKGDIPEGYSVSREKKERFSLILESASTNQTSMYLCASRQPGLAGETQYFGPGTRLLVL.

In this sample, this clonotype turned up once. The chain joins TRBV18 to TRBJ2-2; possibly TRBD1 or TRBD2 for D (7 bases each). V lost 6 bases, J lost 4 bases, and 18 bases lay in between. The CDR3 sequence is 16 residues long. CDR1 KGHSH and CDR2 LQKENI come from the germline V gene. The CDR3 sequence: CASSPSGRGSTGELFF. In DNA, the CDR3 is TGTGCCAGCTCCCCTAGCGGCAGGGGGAGCACCGGGGAGCTGTTTTTT.

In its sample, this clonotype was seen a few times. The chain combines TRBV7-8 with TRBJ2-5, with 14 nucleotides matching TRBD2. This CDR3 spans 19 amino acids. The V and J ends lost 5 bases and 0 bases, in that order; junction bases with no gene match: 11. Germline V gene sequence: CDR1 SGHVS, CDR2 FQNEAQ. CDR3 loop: CASSQKTSGRAPYQETQYF. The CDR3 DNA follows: TGTGCCAGCAGCCAAAAGACTAGCGGGAGGGCCCCGTACCAAGAGACCCAGTACTTC.

CDR3 sequence reads: CSHEQTLRETQYF. The CDR3, as DNA: TGCAGCCACGAACAAACGTTGAGGGAGACCCAGTACTTC. The genes are TRBV20-1 and TRBJ2-5; D is unclear. This CDR3 comprises 13 residues. CDR1 is DFQATT, CDR2 SNEGSKA, per germline (reference sequence).

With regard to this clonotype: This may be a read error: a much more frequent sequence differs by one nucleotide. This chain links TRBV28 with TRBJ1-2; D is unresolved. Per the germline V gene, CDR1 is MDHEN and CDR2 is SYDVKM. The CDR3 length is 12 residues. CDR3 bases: TGTGCCAGCAGTTTTCACAGCTATGGCTACGCCTTC. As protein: CASSFHSYGYAF.

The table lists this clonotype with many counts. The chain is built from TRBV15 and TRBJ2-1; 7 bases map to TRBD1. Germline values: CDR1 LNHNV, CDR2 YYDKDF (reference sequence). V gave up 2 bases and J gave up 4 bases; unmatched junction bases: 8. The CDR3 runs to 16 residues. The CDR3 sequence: CATSRHPGQTYNEQFF. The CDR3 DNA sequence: TGTGCCACCAGCAGACACCCGGGACAGACTTACAATGAGCAGTTCTTC.

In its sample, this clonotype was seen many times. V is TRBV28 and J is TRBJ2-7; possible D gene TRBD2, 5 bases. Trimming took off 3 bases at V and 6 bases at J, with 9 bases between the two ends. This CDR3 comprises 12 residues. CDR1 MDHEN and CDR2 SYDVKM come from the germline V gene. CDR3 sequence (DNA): TGTGCCAGCAGTTTTGAGGGCAGCGAGCAGTACTTC. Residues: CASSFEGSEQYF.

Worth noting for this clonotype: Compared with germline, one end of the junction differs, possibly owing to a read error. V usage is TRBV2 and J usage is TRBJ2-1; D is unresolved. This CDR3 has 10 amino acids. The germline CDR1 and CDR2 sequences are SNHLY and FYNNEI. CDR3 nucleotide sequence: TGTGCCAGCAGTACCAATGAGCAGTCCTTC. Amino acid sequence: CASSTNEQSF.

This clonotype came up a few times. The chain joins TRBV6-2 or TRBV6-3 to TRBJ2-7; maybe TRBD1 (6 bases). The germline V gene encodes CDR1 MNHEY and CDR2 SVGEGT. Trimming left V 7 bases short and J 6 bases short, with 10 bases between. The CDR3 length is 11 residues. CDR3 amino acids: CASTRGVEQYF. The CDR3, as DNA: TGTGCCAGCACCAGGGGCGTCGAGCAGTACTTC.

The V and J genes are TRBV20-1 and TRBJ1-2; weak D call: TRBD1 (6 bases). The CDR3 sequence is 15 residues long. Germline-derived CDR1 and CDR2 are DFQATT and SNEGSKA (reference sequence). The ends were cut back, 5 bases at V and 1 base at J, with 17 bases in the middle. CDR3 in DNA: TGCAGTGCTGATCTCTTAGGGGGTAATAACTATGGCTACACCTTC. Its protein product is CSADLLGGNNYGYTF.

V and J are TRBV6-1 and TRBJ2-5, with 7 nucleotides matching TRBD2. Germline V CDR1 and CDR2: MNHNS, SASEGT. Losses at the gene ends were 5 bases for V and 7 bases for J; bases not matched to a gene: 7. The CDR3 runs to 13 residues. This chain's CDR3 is CASSYPASGTQYF. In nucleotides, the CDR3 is TGTGCCAGCAGTTACCCCGCTAGCGGGACCCAGTACTTC.

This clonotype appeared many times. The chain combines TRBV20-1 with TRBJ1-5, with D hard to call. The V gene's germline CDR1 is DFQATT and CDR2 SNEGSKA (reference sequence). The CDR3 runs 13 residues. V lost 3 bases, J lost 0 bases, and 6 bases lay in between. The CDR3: CSASPDSNQPQHF. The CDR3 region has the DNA TGCAGTGCTAGTCCAGATAGCAATCAGCCCCAGCATTTT.

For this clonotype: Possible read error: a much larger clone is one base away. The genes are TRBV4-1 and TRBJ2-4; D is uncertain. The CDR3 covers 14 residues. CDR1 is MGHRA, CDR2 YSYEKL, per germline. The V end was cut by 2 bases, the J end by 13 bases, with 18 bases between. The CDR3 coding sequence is TGCGCCAGCAGCCAAACAGCGTCACACAATGAGCAGTACTTC. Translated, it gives CASSQTASHNEQYF.

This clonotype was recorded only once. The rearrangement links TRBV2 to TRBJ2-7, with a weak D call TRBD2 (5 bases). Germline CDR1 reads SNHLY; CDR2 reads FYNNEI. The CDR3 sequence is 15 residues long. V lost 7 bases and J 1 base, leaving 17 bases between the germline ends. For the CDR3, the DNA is TGTGCCAGCACCAACGGACTGATAAATTCCTACGAGCAGTACTTC. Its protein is CASTNGLINSYEQYF.

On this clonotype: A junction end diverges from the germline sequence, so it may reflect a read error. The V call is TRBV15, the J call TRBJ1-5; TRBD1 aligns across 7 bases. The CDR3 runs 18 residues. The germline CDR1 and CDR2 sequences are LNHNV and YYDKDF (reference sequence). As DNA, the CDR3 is TGTGACACCAGCGGAACCGGGACAGACCTTTATAGCAATCAGCCCCAGCATTTT. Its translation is CDTSGTGTDLYSNQPQHF.

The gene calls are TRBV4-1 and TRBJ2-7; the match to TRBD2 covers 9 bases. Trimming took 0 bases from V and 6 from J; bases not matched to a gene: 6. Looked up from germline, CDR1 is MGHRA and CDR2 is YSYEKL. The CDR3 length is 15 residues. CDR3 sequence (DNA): TGCGCCAGCAGCCAAGATTATGGCGGGAGGGCCGAGCAGTACTTC. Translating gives CASSQDYGGRAEQYF.

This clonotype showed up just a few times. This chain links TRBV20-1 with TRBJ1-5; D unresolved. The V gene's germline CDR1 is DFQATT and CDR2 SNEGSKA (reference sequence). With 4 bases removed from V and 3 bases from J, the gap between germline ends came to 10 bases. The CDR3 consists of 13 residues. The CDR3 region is CSAIDRPNQPQHF. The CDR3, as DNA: TGCAGTGCTATAGACCGTCCCAATCAGCCCCAGCATTTT.

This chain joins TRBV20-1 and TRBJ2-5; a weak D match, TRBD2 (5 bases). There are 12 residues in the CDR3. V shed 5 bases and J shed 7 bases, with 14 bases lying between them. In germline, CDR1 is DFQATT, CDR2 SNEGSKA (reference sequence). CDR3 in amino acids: CSARRLSPTQYF. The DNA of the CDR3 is TGCAGTGCTCGCCGACTAAGTCCGACCCAGTACTTC.

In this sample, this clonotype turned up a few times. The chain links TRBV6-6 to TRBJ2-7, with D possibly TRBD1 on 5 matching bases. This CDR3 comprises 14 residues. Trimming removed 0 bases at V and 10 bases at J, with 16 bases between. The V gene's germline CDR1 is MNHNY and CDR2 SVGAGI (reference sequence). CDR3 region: CASSYSVMDIPQYF. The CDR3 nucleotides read TGTGCCAGCAGTTACTCGGTGATGGACATCCCCCAGTACTTC.

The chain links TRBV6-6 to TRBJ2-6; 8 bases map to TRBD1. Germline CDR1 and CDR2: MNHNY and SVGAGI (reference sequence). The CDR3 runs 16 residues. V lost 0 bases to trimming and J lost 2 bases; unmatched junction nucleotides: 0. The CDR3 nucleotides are TGTGCCAGCAGTTACTCGACAGGGGCTGGGGCCAACGTCCTGACTTTC. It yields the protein CASSYSTGAGANVLTF.

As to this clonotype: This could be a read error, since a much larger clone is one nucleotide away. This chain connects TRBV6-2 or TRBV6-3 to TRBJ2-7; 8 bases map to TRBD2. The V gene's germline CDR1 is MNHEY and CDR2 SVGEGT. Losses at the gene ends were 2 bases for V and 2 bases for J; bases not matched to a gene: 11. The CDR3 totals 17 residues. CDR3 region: CASSYAPTSGRAYEQYF. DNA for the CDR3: TGTGCCAGCAGTTACGCCCCTACAAGCGGGAGAGCCTACGAGCAGTACTTC.

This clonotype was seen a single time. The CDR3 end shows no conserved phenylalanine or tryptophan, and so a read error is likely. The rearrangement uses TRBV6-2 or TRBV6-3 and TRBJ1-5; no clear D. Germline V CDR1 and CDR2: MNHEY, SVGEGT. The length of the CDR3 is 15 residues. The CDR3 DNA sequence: TGTGCCGGCAGCCCCCGTCCGTATGGCAATCAGCCCCAGCATTTA. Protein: CAGSPRPYGNQPQHL.

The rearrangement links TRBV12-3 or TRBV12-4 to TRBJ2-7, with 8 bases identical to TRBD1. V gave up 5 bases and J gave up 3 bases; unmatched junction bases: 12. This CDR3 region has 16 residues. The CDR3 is CASSATGTGNSYEQYF. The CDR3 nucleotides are TGTGCCAGCAGTGCAACCGGGACAGGAAATAGCTACGAGCAGTACTTC.

The CDR3 is CASRWTGAHEQYF. As DNA, the CDR3 is TGTGCCAGCAGATGGACAGGGGCCCACGAGCAGTACTTC. The J gene is TRBJ2-7, the V gene TRBV7-6, with 9 bases matching TRBD1. This CDR3 region has 13 residues. From germline, CDR1 is SGHVS and CDR2 FNYEAQ. The trim removed 6 bases at V and 5 bases at J, leaving 5 bases unmatched.